A selection of T cell receptor beta chains follows, all from one sample in a study of graft-versus-host responses after intestinal transplantation. The table came from immunoSEQ multiplex PCR; TCRdb's copy has only in-frame clones and leaves some out. The repertoire holds 20,000 to 25,000 clones, with 40% to 45% as singletons. The material was alloreactive CD8+ T cells from a mixed lymphocyte reaction culture, obtained before intestinal transplant. Receptors originate from a human patient who received an intestinal transplant. Both conserved end residues are part of each CDR3. D genes are given only for firm matches. Clone size, where shown, is once, few, many, or a class for clones that have expanded.

V gene	J gene	clone size	D gene	CDR3 DNA	CDR3 protein
TRBV6-1	TRBJ1-5	-	-	TGTGCCAGCAGTGACCCTCCCCCAGGGCTCAGAGAACCCCAGCATTTT	CASSDPPPGLREPQHF
TRBV6-1	TRBJ1-5	few	-	TGTGCCAGCAGTGAACAGGTGAGGCAGCCCCAGCATTTT	CASSEQVRQPQHF
TRBV18	TRBJ2-2	medium-sized	-	TGTGCCAGCTCACCAGGGACCAACACCGGGGAGCTGTTTTTT	CASSPGTNTGELFF
TRBV9	TRBJ2-2	-	TRBD1	TGTGCCAGCAGCAAAGCAGCAGGACAGGGGGTGGCCGGGGAGCTGTTTTTT	CASSKAAGQGVAGELFF
TRBV7-8	TRBJ1-1	few	-	TGTGCCAGCAGCTTAGTGCTGAGTCTCACTGAAGCTTTCTTT	CASSLVLSLTEAFF
TRBV5-1	TRBJ2-3	-	TRBD2	TGCGCCAGCAGCTTGACTAGCGGGAGTTGGGATACGCAGTATTTT	CASSLTSGSWDTQYF
TRBV9	TRBJ1-3	medium-sized	-	TGTGCCAGCAGCGTCCGGGGGTTCTCTGGAAACACCATATATTTT	CASSVRGFSGNTIYF
TRBV5-1	TRBJ2-5	-	-	TGCGCCAGCAGCTTCCAAGAGACCCAGTACTTC	CASSFQETQYF
TRBV6-6	TRBJ1-2	medium-sized	-	TGTGCCAGCAGTTACGGTTCCCAGGTGAATGGCTACACCTTC	CASSYGSQVNGYTF
TRBV2	TRBJ2-3	-	-	TGTGCCAGCAGTGAAAACTTTCTTTCGGATACGCAGTATTTT	CASSENFLSDTQYF
TRBV5-1	TRBJ2-3	-	-	TGCGCCAGCAGCGTAGGGACGGACACTAGCACAGATACGCAGTATTTT	CASSVGTDTSTDTQYF
TRBV6-6	TRBJ1-2	-	-	TGTGCCATCTGGGGGGGAAATTGGTATGGCTACACCTTC	CAIWGGNWYGYTF
TRBV15	TRBJ2-1	-	TRBD2	TGTGCCACCAGCAGCAGTGGGACTAGCGGTTTGCCCTACAATGAGCAGTTCTTC	CATSSSGTSGLPYNEQFF
TRBV6-5	TRBJ1-5	few	-	TGTGCCAGCAGTGCTCAGACGGGGTTGGGTCAGCCCCAGCATTTT	CASSAQTGLGQPQHF
TRBV28	TRBJ2-3	-	TRBD1	TGTGCCAGCAGTTTATACACAACAGGGGTCACAGATACGCAGTATTTT	CASSLYTTGVTDTQYF
TRBV27	TRBJ2-2	-	TRBD2	TGTGCCAGCAGTTTCGGAGGGAGCGGGATGTACACCGGGGAGCTGTTTTTT	CASSFGGSGMYTGELFF
TRBV9	TRBJ2-2	-	TRBD2	TGTGCCAGCAGCCCGAACGGACTAGCGATAACCGGGGAGCTGTTTTTT	CASSPNGLAITGELFF
TRBV9	TRBJ2-2	-	TRBD2	TGTGCCAGCAGCGTAGGTGGTAGCGGGATGAACACCGGGGAGCTGTTTTTT	CASSVGGSGMNTGELFF
TRBV6-5	TRBJ2-2	few	-	TGTGCCAGCAGCCTTGGGACCCGGCTGTTTTTT	CASSLGTRLFF
TRBV11-1	TRBJ2-1	once	TRBD2	TGTGCCAGCAGCTTAGGTGGCGGGAGGGCCGGGAATGAGCAGTTCTTC	CASSLGGGRAGNEQFF
TRBV4-1	TRBJ1-4	-	TRBD1	TGCGCCAGCAGCCAAGCTACAGGGGAGGGGGAAAAACTGTTTTTT	CASSQATGEGEKLFF
TRBV18	TRBJ1-4	few	-	TGTGCCAGCTCACCCCGGGGAGTAACTAATGAAAAACTGTTTTTT	CASSPRGVTNEKLFF
TRBV30	TRBJ2-2	-	-	TGTGCCTGGAGTGTTGGAGTGACGAACACCGGGGAGCTGTTTTTT	CAWSVGVTNTGELFF
TRBV19	TRBJ2-5	-	TRBD1	TGTGCCAGTAGTTGGACAGGGCAAGAGACCCAGTACTTC	CASSWTGQETQYF
TRBV5-4	TRBJ1-1	-	-	TGTGCCAGCAGCTTGATCCCCGGGGACACTGAAGCTTTCTTT	CASSLIPGDTEAFF
TRBV7-9	TRBJ2-1	few	-	TGTGCCAGCAGTTCCCCGGGGCACTCTACCTACAATGAGCAGTTCTTC	CASSSPGHSTYNEQFF
TRBV28	TRBJ1-1	few	-	TGTGCCAGCGTCGAAGGGGCGGTGGGCACTGAAGCTTTCTTT	CASVEGAVGTEAFF
TRBV7-9	TRBJ2-7	-	TRBD2	TGTGCCAGCAGCGCGGTCAGACTAGCCCCCCCCCACGAGCAGTACTTC	CASSAVRLAPPHEQYF
TRBV2	TRBJ1-2	few	TRBD1	TGTGCCAGCGTACAGGGGGTTCCCCTGGGAGGCTACACCTTC	CASVQGVPLGGYTF
TRBV29-1	TRBJ2-7	-	-	TGCAGCGTTGTTTTGAGGTATGGCGAGCAGTACTTC	CSVVLRYGEQYF
TRBV9	TRBJ2-5	-	-	TGTGCCAGCAGCGTCGACCTCGGCGTTCAAGAGACCCAGTACTTC	CASSVDLGVQETQYF
TRBV1	TRBJ2-7	-	-	TGCACCAGCAGCCAAGATCCCCCCCCCGCCGACAGTCCACAACCCTACGAGCAGTACTTC	CTSSQDPPPADSPQPYEQYF
TRBV4-1	TRBJ1-1	medium-sized	TRBD1	TGCGCCAGCAGCCTTTCAGACAGGGGGAACACTGAAGCTTTCTTT	CASSLSDRGNTEAFF
TRBV6-5	TRBJ1-2	few	-	TGTGCCAGCAGTTACTACCAGGGCCACTATGGCTACACCTTC	CASSYYQGHYGYTF
TRBV19	TRBJ2-1	few	TRBD1	TGTGCCAGTGGACAGGTGGGGTTCAACAATGAGCAGTTCTTC	CASGQVGFNNEQFF
TRBV6-5	TRBJ1-4	-	TRBD1	TGTGCCAGCAGTCCCAGGGGGTTGGGTGAAAAACTGTTTTTT	CASSPRGLGEKLFF
TRBV28	TRBJ2-7	medium-sized	-	TGTGCCAGCAGTTTCTTGGACGGCTTCTACTTC	CASSFLDGFYF
TRBV27	TRBJ1-5	medium-sized	-	TGTGCCAGCAGTTTCACGGGGGCTAGTCAGCCCCAGCATTTT	CASSFTGASQPQHF
TRBV5-1	TRBJ2-2	-	TRBD2	TGCGCCAGCAGCTTGAGACTAGCGGACACCGGGGAGCTGTTTTTT	CASSLRLADTGELFF
TRBV4-2	TRBJ2-7	once	TRBD2	TGTGCCAGCAGCCAAGAACGACTAGCGGACTACGAGCAGTACTTC	CASSQERLADYEQYF
TRBV6-6	TRBJ2-4	few	-	TGTGCCAGCAGTCTAGCGAAGGAGACCAAAAACATTCAGTACTTC	CASSLAKETKNIQYF